This TCR beta chain was observed in a study of T cell clones after liver transplantation. About the research overall: Post-transplant blood was tracked for graft-donor-reactive T cell clones identified in a pre-transplant mixed lymphocyte reaction. Without induction therapy, subjects received standard immunosuppression until 12-24 months post-transplant. Study outcomes and limitations: Conclusions were preliminary, with small, heterogeneous patient groups.

Concerning this clone itself: What it recognizes is unknown.

Using immunoSEQ multiplex PCR, the repertoire was profiled, and TCRdb retains in-frame clones only, with some absent. Among under 150,000 clones listed, just over 90% were seen once. The CDR3 covers 12 residues. Germline CDR1 SQVTM, CDR2 ANQGSEA. V was cut by 6 bases and J by 4 bases, with 13 bases left in between. Source: CD4+ T cells from blood, taken 12 months after liver transplant. The clonotype originates from a human patient who received a liver transplant. The T cells may partly be graft donor cells. J is TRBJ2-7 and V is TRBV29-1; D call uncertain. The DNA of the CDR3 is TGCAGCGTCCCGGGTGCGAGGTACGAGCAGTACTTC. This codes for CSVPGARYEQYF.